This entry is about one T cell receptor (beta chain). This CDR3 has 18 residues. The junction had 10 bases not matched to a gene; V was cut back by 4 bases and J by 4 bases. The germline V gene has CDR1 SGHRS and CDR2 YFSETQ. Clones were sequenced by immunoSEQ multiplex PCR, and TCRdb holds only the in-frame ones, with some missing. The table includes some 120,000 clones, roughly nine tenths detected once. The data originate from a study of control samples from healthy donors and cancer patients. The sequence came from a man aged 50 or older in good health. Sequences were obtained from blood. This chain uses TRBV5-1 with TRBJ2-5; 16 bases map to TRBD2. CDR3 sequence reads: CASSAIPGLAGGPETQYF. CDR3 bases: TGCGCCAGCAGCGCCATACCGGGACTAGCGGGGGGGCCAGAGACCCAGTACTTC. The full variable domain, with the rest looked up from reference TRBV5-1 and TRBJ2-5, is KAGVTQTPRYLIKTRGQQVTLSCSPISGHRSVSWYQQTPGQGLQFLFEYFSETQRNKGNFPGRFSGRQFSNSRSEMNVSTLELGDSALYLCASSAIPGLAGGPETQYFGPGTRLLVL.